This T cell receptor beta chain is drawn from a study of T cells after posttransplantation cyclophosphamide. This CDR3 has 15 residues. J was trimmed by 4 bases and V by 2 bases; bases with no gene match: 6. Germline values: CDR1 GTSNPN, CDR2 SVGIG (reference sequence). Whole-study findings and limits: Skin or GI-infiltrating T cells shared few TRB sequences with blood. Later post-transplant blood repertoires were often dominated by donor CD8+ memory clones. Recipient CMV seropositivity and CMV reactivation strongly tracked TRB clonality.

Clones were sequenced by immunoSEQ multiplex PCR, and TCRdb holds only the in-frame ones, with some missing. This table has 20,000 to 30,000 clones, roughly 88% appearing once. A remark on this clone: What it recognizes is unknown.

The receptor was derived from a woman aged 60-75 years with a blood cancer, CMV-positive, and with a related stem cell donor. Sequencing input: PBMCs. The J gene is TRBJ2-3, the V gene TRBV30; 10 bases match TRBD2. The CDR3 DNA follows: TGTGCCTGGAGTTTAGCGGGAGGCGGCGCAGATACGCAGTATTTT. Protein: CAWSLAGGGADTQYF. Based on the CDR3 plus reference TRBV30 and TRBJ2-3, the full variable domain is SQTIHQWPATLVQPVGSPLSLECTVEGTSNPNLYWYRQAAGRGLQLLFYSVGIGQISSEVPQNLSASRPQDRQFILSSKKLLLSDSGFYLCAWSLAGGGADTQYFGPGTRLTVL.